This TCR beta chain was captured by sequencing in a study of T-cell memory formation after mild COVID-19. About this clonotype: What it binds is not known.

Findings and limits, study-wide: There were some responding clones in pre-infection memory, which suggested that cross-reactive memory had joined. A second wave of clones peaked on day 37, and their SARS-CoV-2 specificity went unconfirmed. Largely, contracting CD4+ clones fell within CM and EM, and contracting CD8+ clones within EMRA.

Trimming took 4 bases from V and 7 from J; bases not matched to a gene: 6. This CDR3 region has 14 residues. Constant-segment-primed 5'RACE gave TCR alpha and TCR beta cDNA libraries with sample barcodes and UMIs. Each CDR3 protein is one row after TCRdb ran MiXCR on the 5' RACE reads. Of roughly 380,000 distinct CDR3 sequences listed, 28% were seen once; the top ten hold less than 15%. The origin of this receptor is an adult woman who had mild COVID-19 (a few samples of this study predate the infection). Cell type and time point are not known. The sample was PBMCs or a T cell subset sorted from them (not recorded which). The chain recombines TRBV12-3 or TRBV12-4 with TRBJ1-5; 8 nucleotides agree with TRBD1. The CDR3 is CASSWTGLGQPQHF. CDR3 DNA sequence: TGTGCCAGCAGTTGGACAGGGCTAGGGCAGCCCCAGCATTTT.